The entry below describes one T cell receptor (beta chain). Measured with immunoSEQ multiplex PCR; TCRdb has only the in-frame clones, and not every one. The top ten hold 0.2% to 0.25% of the sample, which has 65,000 to 90,000 clones, around 93% seen once. This sample was included in a study of technical replicates of blood from a few donors. Per the germline V gene, CDR1 is LNHDA and CDR2 is SQIVND (reference sequence). This CDR3 comprises 15 residues. V dropped 9 bases and J dropped 2; count of bases not matched to a gene: 10. Sample: T cells isolated from PBMCs. The clonotype comes from a human donor in good health. The chain joins TRBV19 to TRBJ2-7; 10 bases are shared with TRBD1. The CDR3 coding sequence is TGTGCCAGCTCCCCCGGGACAGGGGATCCCTACGAGCAGTACTTC. This sequence encodes CASSPGTGDPYEQYF.